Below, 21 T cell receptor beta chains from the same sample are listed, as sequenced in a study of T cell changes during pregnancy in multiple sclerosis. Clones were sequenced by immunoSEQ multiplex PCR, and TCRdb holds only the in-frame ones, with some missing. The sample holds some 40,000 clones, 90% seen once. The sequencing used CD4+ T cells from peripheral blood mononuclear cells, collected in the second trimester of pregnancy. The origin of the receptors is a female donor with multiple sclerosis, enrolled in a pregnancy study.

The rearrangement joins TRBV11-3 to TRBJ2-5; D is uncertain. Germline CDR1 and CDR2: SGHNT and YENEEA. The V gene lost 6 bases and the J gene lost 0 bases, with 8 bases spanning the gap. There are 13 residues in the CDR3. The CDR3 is CASSRLDQETQYF. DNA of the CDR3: TGTGCCAGCAGTCGACTGGACCAAGAGACCCAGTACTTC.

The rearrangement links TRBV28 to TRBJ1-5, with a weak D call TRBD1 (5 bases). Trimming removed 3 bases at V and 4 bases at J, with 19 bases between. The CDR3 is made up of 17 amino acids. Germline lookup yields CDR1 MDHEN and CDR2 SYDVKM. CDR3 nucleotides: TGTGCCAGCAGTTTTTACGGGGGGGGTGGGGGAAATCAGCCCCAGCATTTT. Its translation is CASSFYGGGGGNQPQHF.

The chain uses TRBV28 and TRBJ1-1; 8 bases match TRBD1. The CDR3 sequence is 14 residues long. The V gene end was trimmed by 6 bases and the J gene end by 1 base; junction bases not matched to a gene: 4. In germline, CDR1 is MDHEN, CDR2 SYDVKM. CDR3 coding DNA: TGTGCCAGCAGGGCCGGGACAGGGAACACTGAAGCTTTCTTT. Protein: CASRAGTGNTEAFF.

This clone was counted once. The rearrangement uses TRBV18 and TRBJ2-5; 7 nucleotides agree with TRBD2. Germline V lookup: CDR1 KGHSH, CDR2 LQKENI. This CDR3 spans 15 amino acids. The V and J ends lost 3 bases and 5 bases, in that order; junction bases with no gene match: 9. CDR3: CASSPRAGIGETQYF. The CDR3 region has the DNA TGTGCCAGCTCACCTCGAGCGGGAATTGGGGAGACCCAGTACTTC.

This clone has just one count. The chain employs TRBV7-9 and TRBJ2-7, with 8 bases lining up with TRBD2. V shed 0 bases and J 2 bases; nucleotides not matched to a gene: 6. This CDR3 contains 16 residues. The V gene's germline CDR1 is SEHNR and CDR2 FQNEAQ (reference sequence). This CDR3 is CASSLAYREGTYEQYF. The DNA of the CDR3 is TGTGCCAGCAGCTTAGCCTATCGGGAGGGCACCTACGAGCAGTACTTC. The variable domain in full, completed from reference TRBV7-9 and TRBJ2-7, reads DTGVSQNPRHKITKRGQNVTFRCDPISEHNRLYWYRQTLGQGPEFLTYFQNEAQLEKSRLLSDRFSAERPKGSFSTLEIQRTEQGDSAMYLCASSLAYREGTYEQYFGPGTRLTVT.

CDR3 sequence reads: CASSPTDTGNTIYF. DNA of the CDR3: TGTGCCAGCAGTCCGACAGATACGGGAAACACCATATATTTT. The chain is built from TRBV7-9 and TRBJ1-3; maybe TRBD1 (5 bases). This CDR3 comprises 14 residues. Germline V CDR1 and CDR2: SEHNR, FQNEAQ (reference sequence). Between the trimmed V and J ends, which lost 6 bases and 4 bases, there was a span of 13 bases.

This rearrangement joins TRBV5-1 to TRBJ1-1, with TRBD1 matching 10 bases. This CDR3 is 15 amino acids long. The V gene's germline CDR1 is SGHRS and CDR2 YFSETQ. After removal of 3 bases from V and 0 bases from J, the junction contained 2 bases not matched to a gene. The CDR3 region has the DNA TGCGCCAGCAGCTGGACAGGGGGATTGAACACTGAAGCTTTCTTT. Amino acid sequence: CASSWTGGLNTEAFF. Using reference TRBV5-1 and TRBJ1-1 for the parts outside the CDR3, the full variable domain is KAGVTQTPRYLIKTRGQQVTLSCSPISGHRSVSWYQQTPGQGLQFLFEYFSETQRNKGNFPGRFSGRQFSNSRSEMNVSTLELGDSALYLCASSWTGGLNTEAFFGQGTRLTVV.

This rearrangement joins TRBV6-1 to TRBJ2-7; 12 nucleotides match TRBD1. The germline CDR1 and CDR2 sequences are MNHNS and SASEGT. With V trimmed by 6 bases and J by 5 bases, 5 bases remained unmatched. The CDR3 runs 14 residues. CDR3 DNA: TGTGCCAGCAGGGGGACAGGGGGCTTCAACGAGCAGTACTTC. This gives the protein CASRGTGGFNEQYF.

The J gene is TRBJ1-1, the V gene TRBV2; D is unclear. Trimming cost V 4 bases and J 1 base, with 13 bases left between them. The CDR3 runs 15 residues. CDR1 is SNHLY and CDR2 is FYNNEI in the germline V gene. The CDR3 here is CASSGGSLANTEAFF. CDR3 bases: TGTGCCAGCAGTGGAGGCAGCCTAGCGAACACTGAAGCTTTCTTT.

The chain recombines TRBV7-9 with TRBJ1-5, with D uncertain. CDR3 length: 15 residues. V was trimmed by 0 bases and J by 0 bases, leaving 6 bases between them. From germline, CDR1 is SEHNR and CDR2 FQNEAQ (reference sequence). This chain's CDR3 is CASSLASYSNQPQHF. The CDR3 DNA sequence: TGTGCCAGCAGCTTAGCCAGTTATAGCAATCAGCCCCAGCATTTT.

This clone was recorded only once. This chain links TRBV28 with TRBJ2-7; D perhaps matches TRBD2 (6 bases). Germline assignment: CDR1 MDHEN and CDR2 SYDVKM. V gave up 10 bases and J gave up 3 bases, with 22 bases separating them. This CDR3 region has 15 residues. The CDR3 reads CATQPPGLADYEQYF. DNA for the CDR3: TGTGCCACCCAGCCACCGGGACTGGCCGACTACGAGCAGTACTTC. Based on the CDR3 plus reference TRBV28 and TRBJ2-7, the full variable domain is DVKVTQSSRYLVKRTGEKVFLECVQDMDHENMFWYRQDPGLGLRLIYFSYDVKMKEKGDIPEGYSVSREKKERFSLILESASTNQTSMYLCATQPPGLADYEQYFGPGTRLTVT.

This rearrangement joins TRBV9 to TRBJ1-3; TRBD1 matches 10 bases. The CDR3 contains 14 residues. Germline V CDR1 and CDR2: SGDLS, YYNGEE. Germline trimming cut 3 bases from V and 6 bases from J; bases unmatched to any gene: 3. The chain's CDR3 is CASSGQGALNTIYF. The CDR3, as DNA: TGTGCCAGCAGCGGACAGGGGGCCTTAAACACCATATATTTT.

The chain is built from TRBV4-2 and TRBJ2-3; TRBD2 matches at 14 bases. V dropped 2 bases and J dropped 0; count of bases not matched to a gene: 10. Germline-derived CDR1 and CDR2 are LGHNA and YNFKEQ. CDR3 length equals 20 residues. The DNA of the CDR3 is TGTGCCAGCAGCCAAATGGCCGGGACTAGCGGGAGTACTAGCACAGATACGCAGTATTTT. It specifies CASSQMAGTSGSTSTDTQYF.

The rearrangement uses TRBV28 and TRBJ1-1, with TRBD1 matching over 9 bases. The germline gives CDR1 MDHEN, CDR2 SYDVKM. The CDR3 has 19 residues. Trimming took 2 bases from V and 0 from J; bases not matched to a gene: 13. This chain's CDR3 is CASSLRPGTGLYMNTEAFF. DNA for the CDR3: TGTGCCAGCAGTTTACGACCCGGGACAGGGCTTTATATGAACACTGAAGCTTTCTTT.

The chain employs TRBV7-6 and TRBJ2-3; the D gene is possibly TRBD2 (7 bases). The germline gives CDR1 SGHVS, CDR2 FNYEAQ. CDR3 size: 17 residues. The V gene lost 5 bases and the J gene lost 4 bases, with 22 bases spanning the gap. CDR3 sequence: CASSPFRSGGRADTQYF. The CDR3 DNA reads TGTGCCAGCAGCCCATTTCGTTCGGGGGGCCGTGCAGATACGCAGTATTTT.

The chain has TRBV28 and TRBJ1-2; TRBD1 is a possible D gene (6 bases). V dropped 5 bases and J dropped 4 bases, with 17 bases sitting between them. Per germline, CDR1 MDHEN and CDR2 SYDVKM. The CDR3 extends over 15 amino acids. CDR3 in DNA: TGTGCCAGCAGTACTCTCCCAGGGGCTGCCTATGGCTACACCTTC. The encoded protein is CASSTLPGAAYGYTF.

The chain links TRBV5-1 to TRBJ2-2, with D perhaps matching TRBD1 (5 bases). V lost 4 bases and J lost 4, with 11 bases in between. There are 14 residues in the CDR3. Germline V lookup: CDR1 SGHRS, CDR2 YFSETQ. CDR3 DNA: TGCGCCAGCAGCCCCCGACAGCTCACCGGGGAGCTGTTTTTT. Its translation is CASSPRQLTGELFF.

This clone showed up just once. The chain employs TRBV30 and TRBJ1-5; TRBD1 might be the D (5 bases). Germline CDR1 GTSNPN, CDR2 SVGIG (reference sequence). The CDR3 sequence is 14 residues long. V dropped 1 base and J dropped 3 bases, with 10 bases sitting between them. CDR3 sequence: CAWSGGGDNQPQHF. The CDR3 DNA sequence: TGTGCCTGGAGTGGGGGCGGGGACAATCAGCCCCAGCATTTT. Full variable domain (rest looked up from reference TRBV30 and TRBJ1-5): SQTIHQWPATLVQPVGSPLSLECTVEGTSNPNLYWYRQAAGRGLQLLFYSVGIGQISSEVPQNLSASRPQDRQFILSSKKLLLSDSGFYLCAWSGGGDNQPQHFGDGTRLSIL.

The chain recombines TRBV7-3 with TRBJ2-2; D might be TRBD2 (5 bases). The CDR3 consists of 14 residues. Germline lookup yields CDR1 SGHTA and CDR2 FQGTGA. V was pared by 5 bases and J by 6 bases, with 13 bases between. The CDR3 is CASSRARGSGELFF. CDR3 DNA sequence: TGTGCCAGCAGCCGGGCCCGAGGGTCCGGGGAGCTGTTTTTT.

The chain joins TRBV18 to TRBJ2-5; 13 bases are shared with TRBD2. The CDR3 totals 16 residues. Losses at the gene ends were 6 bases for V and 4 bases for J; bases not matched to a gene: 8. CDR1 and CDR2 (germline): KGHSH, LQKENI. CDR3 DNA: TGTGCCAGCTCCGTACGGACTAGCGGGAGTCGAGAGACCCAGTACTTC. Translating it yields CASSVRTSGSRETQYF.

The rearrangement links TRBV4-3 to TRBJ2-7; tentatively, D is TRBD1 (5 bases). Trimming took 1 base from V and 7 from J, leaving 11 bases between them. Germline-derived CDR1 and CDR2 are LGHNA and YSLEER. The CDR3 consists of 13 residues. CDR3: CASSQGRAGEQYF. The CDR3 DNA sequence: TGCGCCAGCAGCCAAGGCAGGGCTGGGGAGCAGTACTTC.